This is a list of T cell receptor beta chains from one sample in a study of blood T cells in healthy people across ages. MiXCR, run by TCRdb on the 5' RACE reads, gives a single entry per CDR3 protein. Of around 870,000 distinct CDR3 sequences in the sample, 25% to 30% were seen once. The sequencing sample was made of blood. These receptors were taken from an elderly woman in good health. Each CDR3 is given with its conserved first and last residue. A D gene is named only where the DNA matches it firmly. Only part of the rows carry a size: once, few, many, or a class if the clone is expanded.

D gene: TRBD2
J gene: TRBJ2-1
clone size: .
V gene: TRBV4-2
CDR3 DNA: TGTGCCAGCGGCCAAGAGGCGGGGAGGGGGCAGTTCTTC
CDR3 protein: CASGQEAGRGQFF

D gene: .
J gene: TRBJ1-5
clone size: many
V gene: TRBV15
CDR3 DNA: TGTGCCACCAGCAGAGATCGACAGCCCCAGCATTTT
CDR3 protein: CATSRDRQPQHF

D gene: .
J gene: TRBJ1-2
clone size: .
V gene: TRBV2
CDR3 DNA: TGTGCCACCGCCGTCGACAGGTCCCGGAGCACCTATGGCTACACCTTC
CDR3 protein: CATAVDRSRSTYGYTF

D gene: .
J gene: TRBJ1-1
clone size: .
V gene: TRBV7-2
CDR3 DNA: TGTGCCAGCAGCTTAGCCCTACTGAACACTGAAGCTTTCTTT
CDR3 protein: CASSLALLNTEAFF

D gene: TRBD1
J gene: TRBJ2-7
clone size: .
V gene: TRBV9
CDR3 DNA: TGTGCCAGCAGCGAGCGGACAGGGCTATACGAGCAGTACTTC
CDR3 protein: CASSERTGLYEQYF

D gene: .
J gene: TRBJ1-5
clone size: many
V gene: TRBV5-1
CDR3 DNA: TGCGCCAGCAGCTTGACAGGGTTTGATAGCAATCAGCCCCAGCATTTT
CDR3 protein: CASSLTGFDSNQPQHF

D gene: .
J gene: TRBJ2-1
clone size: many
V gene: TRBV28
CDR3 DNA: TGTGCCAGCAGTGTGGACCGTGAGCAGTTCTTC
CDR3 protein: CASSVDREQFF

D gene: .
J gene: TRBJ2-7
clone size: few
V gene: TRBV27
CDR3 DNA: TGTGCCAGCAGTTCCAACAGGTTAAGCTCCTACAATGAGCAGTACTTC
CDR3 protein: CASSSNRLSSYNEQYF

D gene: TRBD1
J gene: TRBJ2-7
clone size: .
V gene: TRBV7-9
CDR3 DNA: TGTGCCAGCAGTTTCGGACAGGGCGGTTCCTACGAGCAGTACTTC
CDR3 protein: CASSFGQGGSYEQYF

D gene: .
J gene: TRBJ2-3
clone size: many
V gene: TRBV20-1
CDR3 DNA: TGCAGTGCGTCGCATGGGGGACGCACAGATACGCAGTATTTT
CDR3 protein: CSASHGGRTDTQYF

D gene: .
J gene: TRBJ2-5
clone size: few
V gene: TRBV19
CDR3 DNA: TGTGCCAGTCAACCTAGTCCAGGGAAGGGAGAGACCCAGTACTTC
CDR3 protein: CASQPSPGKGETQYF

D gene: TRBD2
J gene: TRBJ2-3
clone size: many
V gene: TRBV7-2
CDR3 DNA: TGTGCCAGCAGCTTAGAGGGCCCAAGCGGGGGGAAAAATACGCAGTATTTT
CDR3 protein: CASSLEGPSGGKNTQYF

D gene: TRBD2
J gene: TRBJ2-5
clone size: .
V gene: TRBV7-9
CDR3 DNA: TGTGCCAGCAGCTTAGCGGGGGTCGCTAGCGGGGGTATGGAGACCCAGTACTTC
CDR3 protein: CASSLAGVASGGMETQYF

D gene: TRBD1
J gene: TRBJ2-3
clone size: many
V gene: TRBV5-1
CDR3 DNA: TGCGCCAGCAGCCCGGCCGGGACAGGTACGAGCACAGATACGCAGTATTTT
CDR3 protein: CASSPAGTGTSTDTQYF

D gene: .
J gene: TRBJ1-1
clone size: few
V gene: TRBV7-2
CDR3 DNA: TGTGCCAGCAGCCCCCAGCCTCAGGGGATGGTTGAAGCTTTCTTT
CDR3 protein: CASSPQPQGMVEAFF

D gene: TRBD2
J gene: TRBJ2-3
clone size: many
V gene: TRBV12-3/TRBV12-4
CDR3 DNA: TGTGCCAGCAGAACCGGGACTAGCGGGCGGGATACGCAGTATTTT
CDR3 protein: CASRTGTSGRDTQYF

D gene: .
J gene: TRBJ1-4
clone size: many
V gene: TRBV20-1
CDR3 DNA: TGCAGTGTCACCCCACAGGGAAAAGAAAAACTGTTTTTT
CDR3 protein: CSVTPQGKEKLFF

D gene: .
J gene: TRBJ1-5
clone size: .
V gene: TRBV30
CDR3 DNA: TGTGCCTGGAGTGTATTTACCAATCAGCCCCAGCATTTT
CDR3 protein: CAWSVFTNQPQHF

D gene: .
J gene: TRBJ2-1
clone size: many
V gene: TRBV7-2
CDR3 DNA: TGTGCCAGCAGTCTGACAGCACCTACCTCCTACAATGAGCAGTTCTTC
CDR3 protein: CASSLTAPTSYNEQFF

D gene: TRBD2
J gene: TRBJ2-3
clone size: .
V gene: TRBV9
CDR3 DNA: TGTGCCAGCAGCGCGACTAGCGGGGGGGCTAATACGCAGTATTTT
CDR3 protein: CASSATSGGANTQYF

D gene: .
J gene: TRBJ1-2
clone size: many
V gene: TRBV30
CDR3 DNA: TGTGCCTGGATAGGGGACCCCTCTGGCTACACCTTC
CDR3 protein: CAWIGDPSGYTF

D gene: .
J gene: TRBJ1-5
clone size: many
V gene: TRBV3-1
CDR3 DNA: TGTGCCAGCAGCCAAGGTCGGGGACAGCCCCAGCATTTT
CDR3 protein: CASSQGRGQPQHF

D gene: .
J gene: TRBJ1-5
clone size: many
V gene: TRBV6-2/TRBV6-3
CDR3 DNA: TGTGCCAGCAGCTTAACAAGCAATCAGCCCCAGCATTTT
CDR3 protein: CASSLTSNQPQHF

D gene: .
J gene: TRBJ1-1
clone size: few
V gene: TRBV20-1
CDR3 DNA: TGCAGTGCTAGCGGGGGGTTCATGAACACTGAAGCTTTCTTT
CDR3 protein: CSASGGFMNTEAFF

D gene: .
J gene: TRBJ1-2
clone size: .
V gene: TRBV28
CDR3 DNA: TGTGCCAGCAGTTTTACAGAAGACTATGGCTACACCTTC
CDR3 protein: CASSFTEDYGYTF

D gene: .
J gene: TRBJ1-5
clone size: few
V gene: TRBV7-2
CDR3 DNA: TGTGCCAGCAGCTGGGGTACAAGTCAGCCCCAGCATTTT
CDR3 protein: CASSWGTSQPQHF

D gene: TRBD1
J gene: TRBJ1-4
clone size: .
V gene: TRBV20-1
CDR3 DNA: TGCAGTGCTAGATCCTCGGACAGGGCACAGGAAAAACTGTTTTTT
CDR3 protein: CSARSSDRAQEKLFF